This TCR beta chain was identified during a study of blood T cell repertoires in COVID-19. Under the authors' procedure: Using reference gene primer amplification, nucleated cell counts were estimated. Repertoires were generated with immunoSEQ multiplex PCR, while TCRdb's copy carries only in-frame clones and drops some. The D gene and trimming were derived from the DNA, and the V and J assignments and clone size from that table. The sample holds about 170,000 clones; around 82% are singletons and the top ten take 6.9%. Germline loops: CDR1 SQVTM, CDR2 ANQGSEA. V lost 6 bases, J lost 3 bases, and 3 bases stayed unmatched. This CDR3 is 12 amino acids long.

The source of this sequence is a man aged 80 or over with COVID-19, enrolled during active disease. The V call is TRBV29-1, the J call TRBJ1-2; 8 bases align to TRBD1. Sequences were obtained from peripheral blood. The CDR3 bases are TGCAGCGTCCTGGGACAGGACTATGGCTACACCTTC. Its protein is CSVLGQDYGYTF.